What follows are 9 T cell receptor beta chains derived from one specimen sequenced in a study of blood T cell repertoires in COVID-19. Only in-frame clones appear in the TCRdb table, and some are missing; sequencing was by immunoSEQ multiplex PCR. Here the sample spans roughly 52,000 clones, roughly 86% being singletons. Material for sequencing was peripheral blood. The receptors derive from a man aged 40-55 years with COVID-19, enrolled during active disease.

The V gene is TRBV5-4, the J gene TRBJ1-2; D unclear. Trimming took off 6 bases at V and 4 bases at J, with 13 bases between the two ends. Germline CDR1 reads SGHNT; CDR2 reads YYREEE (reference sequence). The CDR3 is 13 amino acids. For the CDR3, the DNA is TGTGCCAGCACCAACGAACCCAGCTATGGCTACACCTTC. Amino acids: CASTNEPSYGYTF.

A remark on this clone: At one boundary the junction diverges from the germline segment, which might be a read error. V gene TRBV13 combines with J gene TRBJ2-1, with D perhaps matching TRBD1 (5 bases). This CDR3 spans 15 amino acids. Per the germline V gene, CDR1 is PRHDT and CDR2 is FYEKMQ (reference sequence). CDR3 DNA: TGTGCCAGCAGCTTATGGGGCAGGCGGCCCCTTTTGTCCATCTTC. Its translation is CASSLWGRRPLLSIF.

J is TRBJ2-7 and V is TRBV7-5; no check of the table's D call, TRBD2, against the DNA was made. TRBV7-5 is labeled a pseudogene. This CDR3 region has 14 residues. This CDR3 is CVRSSPDYSYEQYF. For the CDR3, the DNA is TGTGTCAGAAGCTCCCCGGACTACTCCTACGAGCAGTACTTC.

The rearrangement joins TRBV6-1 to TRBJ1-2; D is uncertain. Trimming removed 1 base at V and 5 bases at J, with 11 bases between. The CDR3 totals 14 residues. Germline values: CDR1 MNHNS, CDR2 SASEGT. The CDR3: CASSEVVSSYGYTF. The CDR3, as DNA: TGTGCCAGCAGTGAAGTGGTCAGTTCTTATGGCTACACCTTC.

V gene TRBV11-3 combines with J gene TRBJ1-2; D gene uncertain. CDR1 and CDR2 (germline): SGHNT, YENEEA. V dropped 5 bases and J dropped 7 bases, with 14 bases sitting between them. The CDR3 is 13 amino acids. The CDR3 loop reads CASSPGVVGGYTF. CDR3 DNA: TGTGCCAGCAGCCCGGGTGTGGTAGGTGGCTACACCTTC.

The CDR3 protein is CASSLQGTYEQYF. CDR3 DNA sequence: TGTGCCAGCAGTTTACAGGGAACGTACGAGCAGTACTTC. The chain links TRBV27 to TRBJ2-7; possible D gene TRBD1, 5 bases. CDR3 length equals 13 residues. CDR1 is MNHEY and CDR2 is SMNVEV in the germline V gene (reference sequence). V was clipped by 2 bases and J by 4 bases, with 9 bases between them.

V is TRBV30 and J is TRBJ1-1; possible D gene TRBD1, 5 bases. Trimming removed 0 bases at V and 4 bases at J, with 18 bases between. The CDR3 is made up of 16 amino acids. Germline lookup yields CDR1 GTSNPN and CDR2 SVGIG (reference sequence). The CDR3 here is CAWSVEGALGGTEAFF. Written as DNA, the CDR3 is TGTGCCTGGAGTGTTGAAGGGGCCCTGGGGGGCACTGAAGCTTTCTTT.

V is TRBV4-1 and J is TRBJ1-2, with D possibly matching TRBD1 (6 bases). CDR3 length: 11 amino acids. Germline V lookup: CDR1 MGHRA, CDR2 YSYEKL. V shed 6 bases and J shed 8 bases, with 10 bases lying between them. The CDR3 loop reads CASRQGRGYTF. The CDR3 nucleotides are TGCGCCAGCAGACAGGGACGGGGCTACACCTTC.

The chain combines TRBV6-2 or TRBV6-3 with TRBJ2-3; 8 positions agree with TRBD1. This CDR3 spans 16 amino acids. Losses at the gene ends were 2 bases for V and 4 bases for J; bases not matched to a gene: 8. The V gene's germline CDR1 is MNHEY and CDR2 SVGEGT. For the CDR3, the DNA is TGTGCCAGCAGTTACCCGCGGACAGGGAGGTCAGATACGCAGTATTTT. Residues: CASSYPRTGRSDTQYF.